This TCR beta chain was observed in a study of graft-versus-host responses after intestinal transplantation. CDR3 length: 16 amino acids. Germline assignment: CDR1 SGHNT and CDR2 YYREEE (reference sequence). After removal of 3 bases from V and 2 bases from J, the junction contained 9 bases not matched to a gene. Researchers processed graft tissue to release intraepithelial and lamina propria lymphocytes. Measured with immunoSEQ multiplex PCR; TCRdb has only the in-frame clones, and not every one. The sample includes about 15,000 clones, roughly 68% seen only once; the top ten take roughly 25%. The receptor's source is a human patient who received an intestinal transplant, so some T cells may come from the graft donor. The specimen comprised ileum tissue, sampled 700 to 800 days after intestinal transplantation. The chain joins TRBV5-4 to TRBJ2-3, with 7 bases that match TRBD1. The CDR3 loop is CASSSTRTGATDTQYF. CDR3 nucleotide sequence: TGTGCCAGCAGCTCTACTCGGACAGGAGCCACAGATACGCAGTATTTT.